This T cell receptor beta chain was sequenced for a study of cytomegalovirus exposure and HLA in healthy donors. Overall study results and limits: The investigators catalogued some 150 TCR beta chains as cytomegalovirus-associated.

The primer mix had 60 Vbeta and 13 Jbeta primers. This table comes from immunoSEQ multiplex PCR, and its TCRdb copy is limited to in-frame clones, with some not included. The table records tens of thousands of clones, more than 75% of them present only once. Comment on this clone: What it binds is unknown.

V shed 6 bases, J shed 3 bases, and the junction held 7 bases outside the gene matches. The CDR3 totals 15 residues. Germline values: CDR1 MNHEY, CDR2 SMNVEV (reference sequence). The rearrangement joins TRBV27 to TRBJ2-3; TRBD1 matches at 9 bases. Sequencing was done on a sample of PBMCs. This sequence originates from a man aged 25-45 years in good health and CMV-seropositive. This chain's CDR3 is CASSQTGGWTDTQYF. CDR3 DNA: TGTGCCAGCAGCCAGACAGGGGGGTGGACAGATACGCAGTATTTT.